Sequencing of this T cell receptor beta chain was carried out in a study of T-cell memory formation after mild COVID-19. The wider study: TCR clusters showed largely donor specificity.

In TCRdb, the 5' RACE reads were re-called with MiXCR into one record per CDR3 protein. Here the sample spans about 290,000 distinct CDR3 sequences, roughly 17% being singletons. As regards this clonotype: Its antigen is not identified.

Study conclusions and caveats: Pre-infection memory carried some responding clones, suggesting that cross-reactive memory joined. Researchers report contracting CD4+ clones mostly in CM and EM, with CD8+ clones in EMRA.

Trimming cost V 2 bases and J 6 bases, with 8 bases left between them. CDR3 length: 13 amino acids. The germline gives CDR1 SEHNR, CDR2 FQNEAQ (reference sequence). The sequenced sample was PBMCs or a T cell subset sorted from them (not recorded which). The sequence was obtained from a man younger than 35 who had mild COVID-19 (a few samples of this study predate the infection). Cell type and time point are not known. The chain combines TRBV7-9 with TRBJ1-5; no clear D. CDR3 DNA sequence: TGTGCCAGCAGCTTAAATGCGGGTCAGCCCCAGCATTTT. It yields the protein CASSLNAGQPQHF.